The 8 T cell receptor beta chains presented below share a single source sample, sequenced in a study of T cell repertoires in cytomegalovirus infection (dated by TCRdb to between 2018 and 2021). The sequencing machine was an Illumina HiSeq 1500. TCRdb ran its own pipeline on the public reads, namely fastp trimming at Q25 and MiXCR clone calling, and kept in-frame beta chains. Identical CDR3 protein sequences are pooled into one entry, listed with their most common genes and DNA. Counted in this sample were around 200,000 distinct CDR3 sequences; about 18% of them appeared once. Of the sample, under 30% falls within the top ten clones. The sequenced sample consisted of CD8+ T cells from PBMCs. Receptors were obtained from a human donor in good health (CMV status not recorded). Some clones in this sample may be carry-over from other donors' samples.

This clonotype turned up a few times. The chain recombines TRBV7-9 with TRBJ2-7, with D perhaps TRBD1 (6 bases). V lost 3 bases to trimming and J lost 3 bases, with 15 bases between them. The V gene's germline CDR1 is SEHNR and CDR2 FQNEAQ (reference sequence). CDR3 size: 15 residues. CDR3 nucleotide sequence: TGTGCCAGCAGCTTTGAGTGGGGGCAAATCTACGAGCAGTACTTC. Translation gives CASSFEWGQIYEQYF.

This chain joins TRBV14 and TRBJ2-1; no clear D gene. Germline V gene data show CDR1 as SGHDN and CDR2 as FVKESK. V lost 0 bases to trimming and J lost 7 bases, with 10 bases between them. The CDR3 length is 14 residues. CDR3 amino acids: CASSQENRVNEQFF. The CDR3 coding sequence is TGTGCCAGCAGCCAAGAAAATCGGGTAAATGAGCAGTTCTTC.

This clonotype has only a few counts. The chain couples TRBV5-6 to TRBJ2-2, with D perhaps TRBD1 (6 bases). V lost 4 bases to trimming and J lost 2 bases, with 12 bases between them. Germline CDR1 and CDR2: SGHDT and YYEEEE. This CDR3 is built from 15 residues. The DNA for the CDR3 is TGTGCCAGCAGCATGATCAGGGGCAACACCGGGGAGCTGTTTTTT. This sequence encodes CASSMIRGNTGELFF.

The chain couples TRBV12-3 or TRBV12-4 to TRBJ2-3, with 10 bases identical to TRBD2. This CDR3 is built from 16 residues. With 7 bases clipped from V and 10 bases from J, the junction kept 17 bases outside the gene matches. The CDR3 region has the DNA TGTGCCAGCACCCCGAGGACTAGCGGTCTGGAGGGGGCGCAGTATTTT. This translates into CASTPRTSGLEGAQYF.

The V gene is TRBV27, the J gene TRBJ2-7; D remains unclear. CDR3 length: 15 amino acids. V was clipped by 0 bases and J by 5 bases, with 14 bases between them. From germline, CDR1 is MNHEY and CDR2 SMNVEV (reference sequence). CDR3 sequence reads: CASSLSDGLGDEQYF. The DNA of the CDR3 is TGTGCCAGCAGTTTATCCGACGGCCTTGGGGACGAGCAGTACTTC.

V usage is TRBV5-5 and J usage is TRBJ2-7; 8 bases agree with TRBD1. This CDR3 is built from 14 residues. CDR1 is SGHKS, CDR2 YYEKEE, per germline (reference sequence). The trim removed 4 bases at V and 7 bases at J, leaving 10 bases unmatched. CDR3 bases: TGTGCCAGCAGCAAGGACAGGGTAAGAGAAGAGCAGTACTTC. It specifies CASSKDRVREEQYF.

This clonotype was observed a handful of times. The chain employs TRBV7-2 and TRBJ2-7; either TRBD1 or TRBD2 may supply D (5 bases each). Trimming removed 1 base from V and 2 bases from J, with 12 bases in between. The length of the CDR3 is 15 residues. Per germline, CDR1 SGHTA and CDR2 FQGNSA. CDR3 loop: CASSLGGTETYEQYF. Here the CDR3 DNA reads TGTGCCAGCAGCTTAGGGGGGACGGAAACCTACGAGCAGTACTTC.

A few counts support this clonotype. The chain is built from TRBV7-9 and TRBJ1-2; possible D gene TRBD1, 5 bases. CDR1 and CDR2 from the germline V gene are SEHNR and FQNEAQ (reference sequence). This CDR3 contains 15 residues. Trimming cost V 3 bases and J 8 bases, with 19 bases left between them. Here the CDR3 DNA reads TGTGCCAGCAGCTTGGGTTCCGGGACCTATAGGGGCTACACCTTC. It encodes CASSLGSGTYRGYTF.